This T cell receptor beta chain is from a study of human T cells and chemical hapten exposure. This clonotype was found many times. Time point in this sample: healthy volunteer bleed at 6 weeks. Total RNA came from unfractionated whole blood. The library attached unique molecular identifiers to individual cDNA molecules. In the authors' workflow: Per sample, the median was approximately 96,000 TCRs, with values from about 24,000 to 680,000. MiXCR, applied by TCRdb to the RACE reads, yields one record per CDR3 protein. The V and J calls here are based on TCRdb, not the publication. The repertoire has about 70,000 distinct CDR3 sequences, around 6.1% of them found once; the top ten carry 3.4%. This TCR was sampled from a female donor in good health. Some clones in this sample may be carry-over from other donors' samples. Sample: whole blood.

The CDR3 coding sequence is TGTGCCAGCAGCCCAACTAGCGGGACAGGCGGGGAGCTGTTTTTT. Translated: CASSPTSGTGGELFF. This sequence joins TRBV6-5 and TRBJ2-2, with TRBD2 matching 10 bases. Germline lookup yields CDR1 MNHEY and CDR2 SVGAGI. CDR3 length equals 15 residues. The J segment lost 7 bases and the V segment lost 6 bases, leaving 8 bases of the junction unmatched.